The rows below give T cell receptor beta chains drawn from one sample of a study of vaccination and CD4 T cells after COVID-19. The antigens of these receptors remain unknown. MiXCR was run by TCRdb on the PCR reads, yielding one entry per CDR3 protein. Counted here are some 16,000 distinct CDR3 sequences, around 53% occurring once; the ten biggest clones make up 13%. Sequencing used CD4+ T cells from blood, cultured in vitro. The source is a human donor who had recovered from COVID-19. CDR3s include the opening cysteine and the closing phenylalanine or tryptophan. The order of the fields is clone size, V gene, D gene, J gene, CDR3 DNA, CDR3 protein. A D gene is named only where the DNA matches it firmly. Some rows mark clone size as missing; the rest say once, few, many or name a class of expanded clone.

clone_size: few
v_call: TRBV6-1
d_call: .
j_call: TRBJ1-2
cdr3_nt: TGTGCCACCCGGCGGGCTAACTATGGCTACACCTTC
cdr3_aa: CATRRANYGYTF

clone_size: .
v_call: TRBV28
d_call: .
j_call: TRBJ2-1
cdr3_nt: TGTGCCAGCAGTTGGGGACGGAATGAGCAGTTCTTC
cdr3_aa: CASSWGRNEQFF

clone_size: .
v_call: TRBV24-1
d_call: .
j_call: TRBJ1-1
cdr3_nt: TGTGCCACCAGTGACCCAGGGAACACTGAAGCTTTCTTT
cdr3_aa: CATSDPGNTEAFF

clone_size: few
v_call: TRBV6-1
d_call: .
j_call: TRBJ1-2
cdr3_nt: TGTGCCAGCAGAGCCGTTGGCAGGGGAGTCTATGGCTACACCTTC
cdr3_aa: CASRAVGRGVYGYTF

clone_size: few
v_call: TRBV7-3
d_call: .
j_call: TRBJ1-3
cdr3_nt: TGTGCCAGCAGCCTCGGGAACACCATATATTTT
cdr3_aa: CASSLGNTIYF

clone_size: medium-sized
v_call: TRBV6-2/TRBV6-3
d_call: .
j_call: TRBJ1-1
cdr3_nt: TGTGCCAGCAGTAACCCGTACAGGAACACTGAAGCTTTCTTT
cdr3_aa: CASSNPYRNTEAFF

clone_size: .
v_call: TRBV20-1
d_call: .
j_call: TRBJ2-2
cdr3_nt: TGCAGTGCTAGACCACAGGGTACCACCGGGGAGCTGTTTTTT
cdr3_aa: CSARPQGTTGELFF

clone_size: few
v_call: TRBV7-2
d_call: TRBD2
j_call: TRBJ2-3
cdr3_nt: TGTGCCAGCAGCTTGGGACTAGCGGGGTCAGATACGCAGTATTTT
cdr3_aa: CASSLGLAGSDTQYF

clone_size: .
v_call: TRBV6-1
d_call: .
j_call: TRBJ1-2
cdr3_nt: TGTGCCAGCAGTGAAACGGTTAACTATGGCTACACCTTC
cdr3_aa: CASSETVNYGYTF

clone_size: .
v_call: TRBV5-4
d_call: .
j_call: TRBJ1-2
cdr3_nt: TGTGCCAGCAGCTTGGGGCTCGGGCTTCCCTATGGCTACACCTTC
cdr3_aa: CASSLGLGLPYGYTF

clone_size: few
v_call: TRBV11-3
d_call: TRBD2
j_call: TRBJ2-2
cdr3_nt: TGTGCCAGCAGCTTAGGGAGCGGGGGTAGCGGGGAGCTGTTTTTT
cdr3_aa: CASSLGSGGSGELFF

clone_size: few
v_call: TRBV6-2/TRBV6-3
d_call: .
j_call: TRBJ1-1
cdr3_nt: TGTGCCAGCACCTACCACCTAAACTTTAGGGGGGGCACGGTTGAAGCTTTCTTT
cdr3_aa: CASTYHLNFRGGTVEAFF

clone_size: few
v_call: TRBV20-1
d_call: .
j_call: TRBJ1-1
cdr3_nt: TGCAGTGCCTCGACACTGAGCTTTCTGAACACTGAAGCTTTCTTT
cdr3_aa: CSASTLSFLNTEAFF

clone_size: .
v_call: TRBV24-1
d_call: TRBD2
j_call: TRBJ2-5
cdr3_nt: TGTGCCACCAGTGATCGACTAGCGGGCCAAGAGACCCAGTACTTC
cdr3_aa: CATSDRLAGQETQYF

clone_size: .
v_call: TRBV7-8
d_call: .
j_call: TRBJ1-1
cdr3_nt: TGTGCCAGCCATGGACAGCGGAACACTGAAGCTTTCTTT
cdr3_aa: CASHGQRNTEAFF

clone_size: .
v_call: TRBV15
d_call: .
j_call: TRBJ2-7
cdr3_nt: TGTGCCACCAGCAGAGAGGCCCGCGAGCAGTACTTC
cdr3_aa: CATSREAREQYF

clone_size: .
v_call: TRBV7-3
d_call: TRBD1
j_call: TRBJ1-1
cdr3_nt: TGTGCCAGCAGCTCCGGCTCCGGGACAGGGCTGAACACTGAAGCTTTCTTT
cdr3_aa: CASSSGSGTGLNTEAFF

clone_size: .
v_call: TRBV6-1
d_call: .
j_call: TRBJ2-5
cdr3_nt: TGTGCCGGCAGTGGAACAGGGTCCGGTGTGACCCAGTACTTC
cdr3_aa: CAGSGTGSGVTQYF

clone_size: .
v_call: TRBV18
d_call: .
j_call: TRBJ1-1
cdr3_nt: TGTGCCAGCTCAATAGTCCAGGAGAACACTGAAGCTTTCTTT
cdr3_aa: CASSIVQENTEAFF

clone_size: few
v_call: TRBV7-6
d_call: .
j_call: TRBJ2-3
cdr3_nt: TGTGCTAGCAGCTTTGGGGCTAGCTCGACAGATACGCAGTATTTT
cdr3_aa: CASSFGASSTDTQYF

clone_size: .
v_call: TRBV5-1
d_call: .
j_call: TRBJ2-5
cdr3_nt: TGCGCCAGCAGCTTAGGACAGTACCAAGAGACCCAGTACTTC
cdr3_aa: CASSLGQYQETQYF

clone_size: .
v_call: TRBV20-1
d_call: .
j_call: TRBJ2-3
cdr3_nt: TGCAGTGCTAGAGGGGGTGGAGTTAGCACAGATACGCAGTATTTT
cdr3_aa: CSARGGGVSTDTQYF

clone_size: .
v_call: TRBV12-3/TRBV12-4
d_call: .
j_call: TRBJ2-1
cdr3_nt: TGTGCCAGCAGGGAGGGCCTCAATGAGCAGTTCTTC
cdr3_aa: CASREGLNEQFF

clone_size: .
v_call: TRBV10-1
d_call: .
j_call: TRBJ1-4
cdr3_nt: TGCGCCAGCAGTGAGTTCGAGCCCGACAGGCCAACTAATGAAAAACTGTTTTTT
cdr3_aa: CASSEFEPDRPTNEKLFF

clone_size: .
v_call: TRBV7-2
d_call: .
j_call: TRBJ2-3
cdr3_nt: TGTGCCAGCAGCACGGACGGGCCCACAGATACGCAGTATTTT
cdr3_aa: CASSTDGPTDTQYF

clone_size: .
v_call: TRBV6-1
d_call: .
j_call: TRBJ1-4
cdr3_nt: TGTGCCAGCATGAGGACAGTTAATGAAAAACTGTTTTTT
cdr3_aa: CASMRTVNEKLFF

clone_size: .
v_call: TRBV7-2
d_call: TRBD2
j_call: TRBJ2-3
cdr3_nt: TGTGCCAGCAGCTTGGGACTAGCGGGAGGGGCGACAGATACGCAGTATTTT
cdr3_aa: CASSLGLAGGATDTQYF

clone_size: .
v_call: TRBV20-1
d_call: .
j_call: TRBJ1-1
cdr3_nt: TGCAGTACTCAAAAGTCTCAGATAAGGTCATGGAACACTGAAGCTTTCTTT
cdr3_aa: CSTQKSQIRSWNTEAFF

clone_size: .
v_call: TRBV11-2
d_call: TRBD2
j_call: TRBJ2-3
cdr3_nt: TGTGCCAGCAGCCTCGATAGCGGGAGTACCTCAGATACGCAGTATTTT
cdr3_aa: CASSLDSGSTSDTQYF